The 20 T cell receptor beta chains reported below all come from one sample, sequenced in a study of T cells after posttransplantation cyclophosphamide. TCRdb keeps only in-frame clones here, not all; method: immunoSEQ multiplex PCR. This table holds about 4,500 clones, approximately 60% found once. Material for sequencing was memory CD8+ T cells sorted from blood. The source of these receptors is a woman aged 60-75 years in good health, CMV-negative, and a related stem cell transplant donor.

The rearrangement links TRBV2 to TRBJ2-4; 7 nucleotides match TRBD2. Germline values: CDR1 SNHLY, CDR2 FYNNEI. V lost 2 bases to trimming and J lost 4 bases; unmatched junction nucleotides: 2. The length of the CDR3 is 14 residues. DNA for the CDR3: TGTGCCAGCAGTGAATCGGGGGGAAAAAACATTCAGTACTTC. As protein: CASSESGGKNIQYF.

The rearrangement links TRBV10-3 to TRBJ1-3, with 7 positions matching TRBD1. Losses at the gene ends were 3 bases for V and 7 bases for J; bases not matched to a gene: 6. The CDR3 consists of 14 residues. Germline CDR1 is ENHRY and CDR2 is SYGVKD. The DNA of the CDR3 is TGTGCCATCAGTGAAGGGACAGAAGGGAACACCATATATTTT. Encoded protein: CAISEGTEGNTIYF.

The chain employs TRBV4-1 and TRBJ1-2, with TRBD1 matching over 9 bases. This CDR3 is built from 14 residues. Germline trimming cut 0 bases from V and 6 bases from J; bases unmatched to any gene: 2. Germline V CDR1 and CDR2: MGHRA, YSYEKL. The CDR3: CASSQERTGDGYTF. In DNA, the CDR3 is TGCGCCAGCAGCCAAGAGAGGACAGGGGATGGCTACACCTTC.

The chain recombines TRBV7-2 with TRBJ2-1; TRBD2 agrees at 10 bases. V shed 5 bases and J 8 bases; nucleotides not matched to a gene: 6. This CDR3 spans 14 amino acids. Looked up from germline, CDR1 is SGHTA and CDR2 is FQGNSA. CDR3 sequence: CASSQAGGEYEQFF. The CDR3 DNA is TGTGCCAGCAGCCAAGCGGGAGGGGAATATGAGCAGTTCTTC.

This chain connects TRBV2 to TRBJ2-3, with D unresolved. Germline CDR1 is SNHLY and CDR2 is FYNNEI. V was trimmed by 6 bases and J by 2 bases, leaving 18 bases between them. The CDR3 is 16 amino acids. This CDR3 reads CASSVDLGKPTDTQYF. The CDR3 DNA sequence: TGTGCCAGCAGCGTCGACCTAGGCAAGCCCACAGATACGCAGTATTTT. Full variable domain (rest looked up from reference TRBV2 and TRBJ2-3): EPEVTQTPSHQVTQMGQEVILRCVPISNHLYFYWYRQILGQKVEFLVSFYNNEISEKSEIFDDQFSVERPDGSNFTLKIRSTKLEDSAMYFCASSVDLGKPTDTQYFGPGTRLTVL.

By frequency in the sample, this clone is medium-sized. This chain uses TRBV7-9 with TRBJ1-2, with D unclear. With 1 base removed from V and 4 bases from J, the gap between germline ends came to 7 bases. This CDR3 comprises 13 residues. The germline V gene has CDR1 SEHNR and CDR2 FQNEAQ (reference sequence). CDR3 bases: TGTGCCAGCAGCTTAGAGACGGGCTATGGCTACACCTTC. Translating it yields CASSLETGYGYTF.

This clone was observed a handful of times. The chain recombines TRBV29-1 with TRBJ2-1; no firm D call. In germline, CDR1 is SQVTM, CDR2 ANQGSEA. There are 13 residues in the CDR3. Deletions cut 1 base from V and 5 bases from J, with 9 bases between. The CDR3 DNA sequence: TGCAGCGTTGAAGCGTACGCTAACAATGAGCAGTTCTTC. Translated: CSVEAYANNEQFF.

The V gene is TRBV6-6, the J gene TRBJ2-1, with 7 bases matching TRBD2. The CDR3 has 15 amino acids. CDR1 and CDR2 (germline): MNHNY, SVGAGI (reference sequence). V lost 10 bases to trimming and J lost 9 bases; unmatched junction nucleotides: 18. CDR3 loop: CATNRVTSAGSEQFF. CDR3 DNA sequence: TGTGCCACCAACCGCGTAACTAGCGCAGGTAGTGAGCAGTTCTTC.

This chain uses TRBV7-9 with TRBJ2-7; unclear D gene. The ends were cut back, 2 bases at V and 3 bases at J, with 5 bases in the middle. Germline V CDR1 and CDR2: SEHNR, FQNEAQ (reference sequence). This CDR3 comprises 12 residues. CDR3 nucleotides: TGTGCCAGCAGCTTAATCAGCTACGAGCAGTACTTC. It translates to CASSLISYEQYF.

This chain connects TRBV7-8 to TRBJ1-5, with no clear D. This CDR3 comprises 14 residues. Germline assignment: CDR1 SGHVS and CDR2 FQNEAQ. Trimming stripped 2 bases from V and 6 bases from J, with 11 bases between. CDR3 residues: CASSLTDPGQPQHF. The CDR3, as DNA: TGTGCCAGCAGCTTAACCGATCCCGGTCAGCCCCAGCATTTT.

The V gene is TRBV27, the J gene TRBJ1-1; tentatively, D is TRBD1 (6 bases). The CDR3 consists of 14 residues. Germline CDR1 reads MNHEY; CDR2 reads SMNVEV (reference sequence). Trimming removed 3 bases at V and 4 bases at J, with 12 bases between. The CDR3: CASSFGQGCTEAFF. The CDR3, as DNA: TGTGCCAGCAGTTTTGGGCAGGGGTGCACTGAAGCTTTCTTT.

A remark on this clone: A far larger clone is off by one base, so a read error is likely. The chain carries TRBV7-2 and TRBJ2-1; 9 nucleotides match TRBD2. The germline V gene encodes CDR1 SGHTA and CDR2 FQGNSA. CDR3 size: 16 residues. The CDR3 DNA sequence: TGTGCCAGCAGCTTAGATCTGACTAGCGGATACAATCAGCAGTTCTTC. It specifies CASSLDLTSGYNQQFF.

As concerns this clone: Other DNA sequences of this sample code for an identical CDR3. V is TRBV6-5 and J is TRBJ2-7; no reliable D call. V lost 4 bases to trimming and J lost 3 bases, with 10 bases between them. From germline, CDR1 is MNHEY and CDR2 SVGAGI. The CDR3 runs to 13 residues. For the CDR3, the DNA is TGTGCCAGCAGTTCCCATAGCAGCTACGAGCAGTACTTC. Protein: CASSSHSSYEQYF.

The J gene is TRBJ1-2, the V gene TRBV4-3, with D perhaps TRBD1 (5 bases). Per the germline V gene, CDR1 is LGHNA and CDR2 is YSLEER. CDR3 length: 14 residues. V lost 2 bases, J lost 3 bases, and 10 bases lay in between. CDR3 sequence reads: CASSQQGLDYGYTF. CDR3 nucleotide sequence: TGCGCCAGCAGCCAACAGGGACTTGACTATGGCTACACCTTC.

V is TRBV5-5 and J is TRBJ1-6; D perhaps matches TRBD1 (5 bases). Germline V CDR1 and CDR2: SGHKS, YYEKEE (reference sequence). The CDR3 runs to 16 residues. V lost 4 bases, J lost 4 bases, and 15 bases lay in between. The CDR3 is CASSLQDRRYNSPLHF. CDR3 bases: TGTGCCAGCAGCCTACAAGACAGACGATATAATTCACCCCTCCACTTT.

The chain joins TRBV28 to TRBJ2-1; 10 bases fit TRBD2. The CDR3 runs to 16 residues. J gave up 2 bases and V 5 bases, and 6 bases lay outside the gene matches. Germline-derived CDR1 and CDR2 are MDHEN and SYDVKM. As DNA, the CDR3 is TGTGCCAGCAGTAAAAGAGCGGGAGGGCCCTACAATGAGCAGTTCTTC. It translates to CASSKRAGGPYNEQFF. The full variable domain, its missing parts supplied by reference TRBV28 and TRBJ2-1, is DVKVTQSSRYLVKRTGEKVFLECVQDMDHENMFWYRQDPGLGLRLIYFSYDVKMKEKGDIPEGYSVSREKKERFSLILESASTNQTSMYLCASSKRAGGPYNEQFFGPGTRLTVL.

This clone has more than one count but fewer than ten. This chain joins TRBV7-9 and TRBJ2-6; D gene ambiguous. From germline, CDR1 is SEHNR and CDR2 FQNEAQ (reference sequence). Between the trimmed V and J ends, which lost 0 bases and 3 bases, there was a span of 9 bases. CDR3 length equals 16 residues. The CDR3 sequence: CASSLALGFGANVLTF. The CDR3, as DNA: TGTGCCAGCAGCTTAGCGCTCGGGTTTGGGGCCAACGTCCTGACTTTC. The full variable domain, completed using reference TRBV7-9 and TRBJ2-6, is DTGVSQNPRHKITKRGQNVTFRCDPISEHNRLYWYRQTLGQGPEFLTYFQNEAQLEKSRLLSDRFSAERPKGSFSTLEIQRTEQGDSAMYLCASSLALGFGANVLTFGAGSRLTVL.

Within the sample, this clone is medium-sized (0.01 to 0.1%). The V gene is TRBV9, the J gene TRBJ2-1; maybe TRBD2 (5 bases). From germline, CDR1 is SGDLS and CDR2 YYNGEE. The V end was cut by 7 bases, the J end by 0 bases, with 14 bases between. The CDR3 loop spans 15 amino acids. The CDR3 DNA reads as TGTGCCAGCTCGAAGGCGGGCCTCTCCTACAATGAGCAGTTCTTC. Encoded protein: CASSKAGLSYNEQFF.

The chain has TRBV7-9 and TRBJ2-5; D might be TRBD2 (5 bases). This CDR3 is built from 12 residues. V lost 5 bases and J 5 bases, leaving 9 bases between the germline ends. Germline lookup yields CDR1 SEHNR and CDR2 FQNEAQ (reference sequence). CDR3 sequence: CASSGRTETQYF. The CDR3 coding sequence is TGTGCCAGCAGCGGAAGGACTGAGACCCAGTACTTC.

V is TRBV7-9 and J is TRBJ2-1, with TRBD1 as a possible D gene (6 bases). The germline V gene encodes CDR1 SEHNR and CDR2 FQNEAQ (reference sequence). The CDR3 consists of 15 residues. Trimming left V 4 bases short and J 5 bases short, with 15 bases between. Written as DNA, the CDR3 is TGTGCCAGCAGCTCGACAGGCGGGCGGGACAATGAGCAGTTCTTC. Its protein is CASSSTGGRDNEQFF.